This is a list of T cell receptor beta chains from one sample in a study of shared clonotypes between healthy human individuals. Some clones are missing from TCRdb's copy, which holds only in-frame ones; the method was immunoSEQ multiplex PCR. The sample lists about 450,000 clones, roughly 77% occurring once. Source material: PBMCs. These receptor sequences come from a woman in her thirties or forties in good health. Some clones in this sample may be carry-over from other donors' samples. Both conserved end residues are part of each CDR3. D genes are given only for firm matches. Size tells how often a clone was seen (once, few, many) or the class of an expanded clone, and some rows leave it out.

>15|-|TRBJ2-5|-|TRBV9
CASSVGPGLEETQYF
-
>15|-|TRBJ2-2|few|TRBV30
CAWSRQGSNTGELFF
TGTGCCTGGAGCAGGCAGGGGTCGAACACCGGGGAGCTGTTTTTT
>15|TRBD1|TRBJ1-2|-|TRBV27
CASTIYQGADYGYTF
TGTGCCAGCACCATATACCAGGGGGCGGACTATGGCTACACCTTC
>15|TRBD1|TRBJ1-1|once|TRBV28
CASSTPTGTNTEAFF
TGTGCCAGCAGTACACCGACAGGGACGAACACTGAAGCTTTCTTT
>13|-|TRBJ1-4|-|TRBV6-1
CASSEVVRSKLFF
TGTGCCAGCAGTGAAGTCGTACGGAGTAAACTGTTTTTT
>16|-|TRBJ1-1|few|TRBV4-3
CASSRIPGEGSTEAFF
TGCGCCAGCAGCCGAATCCCAGGGGAGGGAAGCACTGAAGCTTTCTTT
>15|-|TRBJ2-7|-|TRBV11-2
CASSFWAVLSYEQYF
TGTGCCAGCAGCTTTTGGGCGGTTCTCTCCTACGAGCAGTACTTC
>15|-|TRBJ2-2|-|TRBV5-6
CASSLGPTNTGELFF
TGTGCCAGCAGCCTAGGACCAACGAACACCGGGGAGCTGTTTTTT
>14|-|TRBJ1-1|-|TRBV7-6
CASSLVGLNTEAFF
TGTGCCAGCAGCTTAGTAGGTCTTAACACTGAAGCTTTCTTT
>15|-|TRBJ2-3|-|TRBV6-4
CASSDGSGDVDTQYF
TGTGCCAGCAGTGACGGTTCGGGAGACGTGGATACGCAGTATTTT
>15|-|TRBJ1-2|-|TRBV5-1
CASSLPSQGVYGYTF
TGCGCCAGCAGCTTGCCCTCCCAGGGCGTCTATGGCTACACCTTC
>16|TRBD2|TRBJ2-3|-|TRBV5-1
CASSSGLAGSTDTQYF
TGCGCCAGCAGCTCCGGACTAGCGGGTAGCACAGATACGCAGTATTTT
>13|-|TRBJ2-3|-|TRBV27
CASSINRADTQYF
TGTGCCAGCAGTATCAACAGGGCAGATACGCAGTATTTT
>13|-|TRBJ2-5|-|TRBV7-2
CASSRGAQETQYF
TGTGCCAGCAGCCGAGGGGCCCAAGAGACCCAGTACTTC
>14|-|TRBJ2-3|-|TRBV18
CASSQGFSTDTQYF
TGTGCCAGCTCACAAGGATTCAGCACAGATACGCAGTATTTT
>16|-|TRBJ2-7|-|TRBV18
CASSPSGVRGSYEQYF
TGTGCCAGCTCACCATCGGGGGTCAGGGGCTCCTACGAGCAGTACTTC
>18|TRBD2|TRBJ2-5|-|TRBV7-2
CASSSQPGLAGGGETQYF
TGTGCCAGCAGCTCCCAGCCGGGACTAGCGGGAGGAGGAGAGACCCAGTACTTC
>15|TRBD2|TRBJ2-1|-|TRBV7-3
CASSSASGPYNEQFF
TGTGCCAGCAGCTCAGCTAGCGGGCCTTACAATGAGCAGTTCTTC
>14|-|TRBJ1-5|-|TRBV19
CASSRAGNNQPQHF
TGTGCCAGTAGTAGGGCAGGGAACAATCAGCCCCAGCATTTT
>13|TRBD1|TRBJ2-1|-|TRBV2
CAGWTGVLGEQFF
TGTGCCGGCTGGACAGGGGTATTAGGTGAGCAGTTCTTC
>15|-|TRBJ1-4|-|TRBV28
CASSSADRLREKLFF
TGTGCCAGCAGTTCTGCTGACAGACTAAGAGAAAAACTGTTTTTT
>16|-|TRBJ2-7|-|TRBV5-1
CASSPSGAADPHEQYF
TGCGCCAGCAGCCCCTCAGGTGCGGCGGACCCCCACGAGCAGTACTTC
>13|-|TRBJ2-7|-|TRBV5-1
CASRDQPEYEQYF
TGCGCCAGCAGAGACCAGCCAGAATACGAGCAGTACTTC
>16|TRBD1|TRBJ2-3|-|TRBV7-3
CASSPSPQGPRDTQYF
TGTGCCAGCAGCCCCTCCCCACAGGGGCCCCGAGATACGCAGTATTTT
>13|-|TRBJ1-1|-|TRBV7-9
CASSFDPNTEAFF
TGTGCCAGCAGTTTCGACCCGAACACTGAAGCTTTCTTT
>14|TRBD1|TRBJ2-7|-|TRBV6-5
CASVQGMASDEQYF
TGTGCCAGCGTACAGGGGATGGCTTCTGACGAGCAGTACTTC
>12|-|TRBJ1-1|-|TRBV7-9
CASSPTGTEAFF
TGTGCCAGCAGCCCCACGGGCACTGAAGCTTTCTTT
>14|-|TRBJ2-7|once|TRBV7-3
CASSPDRSSYEQYF
TGTGCCAGCAGTCCCGACAGGTCTTCCTACGAGCAGTACTTC
>14|TRBD1|TRBJ1-1|-|TRBV28
CASTPDRVVTEAFF
TGTGCCAGCACCCCGGACAGGGTTGTGACTGAAGCTTTCTTT
>16|-|TRBJ2-3|-|TRBV30
CAWSVGRGGARDTQYF
TGTGCCTGGAGTGTAGGCCGCGGCGGGGCACGGGATACGCAGTATTTT
>14|-|TRBJ1-4|-|TRBV6-4
CASSDSWTAEKLFF
TGTGCCAGCAGTGACTCGTGGACAGCTGAAAAACTGTTTTTT
>14|-|TRBJ2-6|-|TRBV6-5
CASSFSSGANVLTF
TGTGCCAGCAGTTTCAGCTCTGGGGCCAACGTCCTGACTTTC
>14|TRBD2|TRBJ2-3|-|TRBV7-9
CASSWGGTPDTQYF
TGTGCCAGCAGCTGGGGGGGAACTCCAGATACGCAGTATTTT
>13|TRBD2|TRBJ2-1|-|TRBV28
CATNGRLVNEQFF
TGTGCCACCAACGGGAGGTTGGTAAATGAGCAGTTCTTC
>13|TRBD1|TRBJ2-3|-|TRBV19
CASRTGGMDTQYF
TGTGCCAGTAGGACAGGGGGCATGGATACGCAGTATTTT
>13|-|TRBJ2-1|-|TRBV28
CASGQPPNNEQFF
TGTGCCAGCGGGCAGCCCCCCAACAATGAGCAGTTCTTC
>14|-|TRBJ1-5|-|TRBV11-2
CASSHGGSNQPQHF
TGTGCCAGCAGCCACGGAGGTAGCAATCAGCCCCAGCATTTT
>13|-|TRBJ1-1|-|TRBV30
CAWGTDGNTEAFF
TGTGCCTGGGGGACTGACGGGAACACTGAAGCTTTCTTT
>14|-|TRBJ1-1|-|TRBV13
CASSFAEMNTEAFF
TGTGCCAGCAGCTTTGCGGAAATGAACACTGAAGCTTTCTTT